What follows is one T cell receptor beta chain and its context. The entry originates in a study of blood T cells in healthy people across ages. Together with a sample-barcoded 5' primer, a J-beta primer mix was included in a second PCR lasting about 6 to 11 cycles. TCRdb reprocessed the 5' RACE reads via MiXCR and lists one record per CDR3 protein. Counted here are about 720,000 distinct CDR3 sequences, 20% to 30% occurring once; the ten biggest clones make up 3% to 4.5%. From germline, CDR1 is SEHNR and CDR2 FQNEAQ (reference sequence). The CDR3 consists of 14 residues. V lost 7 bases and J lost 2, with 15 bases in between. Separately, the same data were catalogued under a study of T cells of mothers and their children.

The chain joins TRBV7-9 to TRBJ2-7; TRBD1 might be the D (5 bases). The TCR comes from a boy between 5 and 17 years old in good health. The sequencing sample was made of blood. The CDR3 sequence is CASTESGATYEQYF. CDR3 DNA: TGTGCCAGCACCGAGAGTGGGGCAACCTACGAGCAGTACTTC.